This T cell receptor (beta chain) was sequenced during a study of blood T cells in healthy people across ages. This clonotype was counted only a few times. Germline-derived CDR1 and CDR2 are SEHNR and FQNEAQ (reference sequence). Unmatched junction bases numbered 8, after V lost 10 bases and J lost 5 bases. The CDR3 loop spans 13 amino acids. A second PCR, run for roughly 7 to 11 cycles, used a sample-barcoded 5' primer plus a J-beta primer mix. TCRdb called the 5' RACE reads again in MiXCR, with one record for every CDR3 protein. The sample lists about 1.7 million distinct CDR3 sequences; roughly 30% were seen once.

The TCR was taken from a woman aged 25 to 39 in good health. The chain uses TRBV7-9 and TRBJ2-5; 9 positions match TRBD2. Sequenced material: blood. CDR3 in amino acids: CATLAGVGETQYF. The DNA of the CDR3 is TGTGCCACCTTAGCGGGAGTAGGGGAGACCCAGTACTTC.